This TCR beta chain is from a study of control samples from healthy donors and cancer patients (dated by TCRdb to 2020 to 2021). Of note for this clone: Its binding antigen is unknown. No base quality values were provided; no much bigger clone lies one nucleotide off.

The library was prepared using the immunoSEQ multiplex PCR assay. TCRdb provides this immuneACCESS table in a form limited to in-frame rearrangements. Some clones are lacking; in checked studies, under half of them reflect an unresolved V gene, and why the rest are absent is not known. This sample is represented by 130,000 or so clones; around 87% of them were singletons. The ten largest clonotypes hold approximately 2.9% of the sample. A distance of 9 bases separates the germline ends of V and J, which lose 0 bases and 6 bases respectively. The germline V gene (reference sequence) supplies CDR1 SGHKS and CDR2 YYEKEE. There are 14 amino acids in the CDR3, from cysteine to phenylalanine inclusive. Of all the DNA, just the CDR3 is kept, 42 bases in frame from base 1.

The chain is encoded by TRBV5-5 joined to TRBJ2-2; the D gene is perhaps TRBD2, on 5 matching bases. This TCR was recovered from a man between 60 and 75 years old in good health. Sequencing was done on a sample of blood. The DNA is as follows: TGTGCCAGCAGCTTGGCCGGAGGAGCCGGGGAGCTGTTTTTT. It specifies CASSLAGGAGELFF.